The present T cell receptor beta chain was sequenced within a study of blood T cell repertoires in COVID-19. About the study: The cDNA or gDNA used as material had been derived from T cells, B-cell-depleted T cells, or PBMCs.

The CDR3 totals 13 residues. Germline lookup yields CDR1 LNHDA and CDR2 SQIVND (reference sequence). V trimming: 3 bases; J trimming: 5 bases; junction bases outside the gene matches: 3. Original methodology: For nucleated cells, counts were estimated from reference gene primer amplification. Method: immunoSEQ multiplex PCR; TCRdb's copy keeps in-frame clones and lacks some. From that table come the V and J calls and clone size; the DNA was used to work out D and trimming. The sample yields roughly 200,000 clones, roughly 80% seen once. Worth noting for this clone: The sample carries other DNA sequences with the same CDR3.

The TCR sequence derives from a woman aged 40-49 years with COVID-19, enrolled during active disease. This chain connects TRBV19 to TRBJ2-5; TRBD1 matches 7 bases. Input material: peripheral blood. The CDR3 loop reads CASSIRGPETQYF. In DNA, the CDR3 is TGTGCCAGTAGTATTAGGGGGCCCGAGACCCAGTACTTC.